These 22 T cell receptor beta chains share one sample of origin, sequenced in a study of cytomegalovirus exposure and HLA in healthy donors. With 60 Vbeta and 13 Jbeta primers, the PCR was carried out. This table comes from immunoSEQ multiplex PCR, and its TCRdb copy is limited to in-frame clones, with some not included. The repertoire includes 90,000 or so clones, approximately 70% of them detected once, and roughly 2.7% sits in the top ten. Sequenced input: PBMCs. These receptors were taken from a man aged 50-60 years in good health and CMV-seronegative.

This sequence joins TRBV18 and TRBJ2-7, with D perhaps matching TRBD1 (6 bases). The V end lost 8 bases, the J end lost 4 bases, and 24 bases lay between the germline ends. Germline CDR1 is KGHSH and CDR2 is LQKENI. The CDR3 has 16 residues. Here the CDR3 DNA reads TGTGCCAGCCAATTAACGAACGGGACACGAAATTACGAGCAGTACGTC. This encodes CASQLTNGTRNYEQYV.

The V and J genes are TRBV6-4 and TRBJ1-2, with TRBD1 matching over 9 bases. Germline V gene data show CDR1 as MRHNA and CDR2 as SNTAGT. This CDR3 is built from 15 residues. V lost 5 bases to trimming and J lost 8 bases; unmatched junction nucleotides: 12. The CDR3 loop is CASSHPGGTGNGYTF. CDR3 DNA sequence: TGTGCCAGCAGTCACCCAGGGGGGACAGGGAACGGCTACACCTTC.

This clone was seen a single time. The chain links TRBV6-5 to TRBJ2-2; 7 bases align to TRBD2. V gave up 2 bases and J gave up 5 bases; unmatched junction bases: 2. The germline V gene encodes CDR1 MNHEY and CDR2 SVGAGI. This CDR3 contains 14 residues. This chain's CDR3 is CASSYREGTGELFF. The CDR3 nucleotides read TGTGCCAGCAGTTACAGGGAGGGGACCGGGGAGCTGTTTTTT.

This clone was recorded a few times. The rearrangement links TRBV4-1 to TRBJ2-3, with 7 positions matching TRBD1. CDR3 size: 15 residues. Germline values: CDR1 MGHRA, CDR2 YSYEKL. Trimming removed 4 bases from V and 1 base from J; junction bases left unmatched: 5. CDR3 sequence reads: CASSPQGVGTDTQYF. CDR3 nucleotides: TGCGCCAGCAGCCCGCAGGGGGTCGGCACAGATACGCAGTATTTT.

The J gene is TRBJ1-3, the V gene TRBV11-2; possible D gene TRBD1, 5 bases. The CDR3 totals 16 residues. The germline V gene encodes CDR1 SGHAT and CDR2 FQNNGV. The V gene lost 5 bases and the J gene lost 3 bases, with 17 bases spanning the gap. The CDR3 DNA reads TGTGCCAGCAGCCCAAATCAGGGTTGGGGTGGAAACACCATATATTTT. It is translated as CASSPNQGWGGNTIYF.

This clone has only a few counts. The chain carries TRBV11-1 and TRBJ2-1, with no clear D. Trimming pared 2 bases from V and 0 bases from J, leaving 8 bases between. The CDR3 runs 15 residues. Per the germline V gene, CDR1 is SGHAT and CDR2 is FQDESV (reference sequence). The CDR3 loop reads CASSLPGYSYNEQFF. The CDR3 DNA is TGTGCCAGCAGCTTACCCGGGTACTCCTACAATGAGCAGTTCTTC.

This chain connects TRBV2 to TRBJ2-5, with a weak D call TRBD2 (5 bases). The ends were cut back, 3 bases at V and 2 bases at J, with 19 bases in the middle. There are 17 residues in the CDR3. Germline lookup yields CDR1 SNHLY and CDR2 FYNNEI. CDR3 sequence reads: CASSEVRVRGVQETQYF. In nucleotides, the CDR3 is TGTGCCAGCAGTGAGGTGCGGGTTCGGGGAGTACAAGAGACCCAGTACTTC.

The chain couples TRBV11-2 to TRBJ1-2, with D possibly being TRBD1 (5 bases). Germline V gene sequence: CDR1 SGHAT, CDR2 FQNNGV. The CDR3 has 13 residues. The V gene lost 1 base and the J gene lost 6 bases, with 9 bases spanning the gap. The CDR3: CASSLGGEDGYTF. The CDR3 DNA reads as TGTGCCAGCAGCTTAGGGGGGGAAGATGGCTACACCTTC.

This clone came up a few times. J is TRBJ2-3 and V is TRBV11-1; the match to TRBD1 covers 7 bases. CDR3 length: 15 amino acids. V shed 4 bases, J shed 2 bases, and the junction held 6 bases outside the gene matches. Germline assignment: CDR1 SGHAT and CDR2 FQDESV (reference sequence). The CDR3 region is CASSSGQLTTDTQYF. CDR3 sequence (DNA): TGTGCCAGCAGCTCGGGACAGTTAACCACAGATACGCAGTATTTT.

The chain recombines TRBV27 with TRBJ1-6, with a weak D call TRBD1 (6 bases). The CDR3 has 17 amino acids. V was shortened by 1 base and J by 8 bases, with 18 bases between the two germline ends. Germline V gene data show CDR1 as MNHEY and CDR2 as SMNVEV (reference sequence). The DNA of the CDR3 is TGTGCCAGCAGTTTATTAGGCGGGGGGGCGGTGGATTCACCCCTCCACTTT. It codes for CASSLLGGGAVDSPLHF.

This clone was found a few times. The chain joins TRBV4-3 to TRBJ2-2; maybe TRBD2 (6 bases). Germline V CDR1 and CDR2: LGHNA, YSLEER. V lost 3 bases to trimming and J lost 7 bases, with 12 bases between them. CDR3 length equals 14 residues. The CDR3 loop is CASSQGWRVGELFF. The CDR3 region has the DNA TGCGCCAGCAGCCAGGGGTGGAGGGTCGGGGAGCTGTTTTTT.

This rearrangement joins TRBV4-1 to TRBJ2-7; maybe TRBD2 (6 bases). Germline V gene sequence: CDR1 MGHRA, CDR2 YSYEKL. The CDR3 is made up of 14 amino acids. V dropped 5 bases and J dropped 6 bases, with 17 bases sitting between them. The CDR3 protein is CASSSGRGGAEQYF. In DNA form, the CDR3 reads TGCGCCAGCAGCTCCGGACGGGGCGGGGCCGAGCAGTACTTC.

This sequence joins TRBV5-1 and TRBJ2-5; D gene uncertain. V lost 0 bases to trimming and J lost 4 bases, with 16 bases between them. Germline CDR1 and CDR2: SGHRS and YFSETQ. The CDR3 contains 16 residues. The CDR3 loop reads CASSLDGHQIGETQYF. The CDR3 bases are TGCGCCAGCAGCTTGGATGGTCACCAAATCGGAGAGACCCAGTACTTC. Drawing the rest from reference TRBV5-1 and TRBJ2-5, the complete variable domain is KAGVTQTPRYLIKTRGQQVTLSCSPISGHRSVSWYQQTPGQGLQFLFEYFSETQRNKGNFPGRFSGRQFSNSRSEMNVSTLELGDSALYLCASSLDGHQIGETQYFGPGTRLLVL.

Note on this clone: The junction departs from the called germline gene at one end, perhaps through a read error. This rearrangement joins TRBV7-9 to TRBJ2-6; 8 nucleotides agree with TRBD1. The V gene's germline CDR1 is SEHNR and CDR2 FQNEAQ (reference sequence). This CDR3 is 18 amino acids long. The chain's CDR3 is CASSVEGQVFSGANVLTF. The CDR3 DNA is TGTGCCAGCAGCGTAGAGGGACAGGTCTTCTCTGGCGCCAACGTCCTGACTTTC.

J is TRBJ1-5 and V is TRBV27, with D tentatively TRBD1 (6 bases). The ends were cut back, 5 bases at V and 2 bases at J, with 10 bases in the middle. Germline V lookup: CDR1 MNHEY, CDR2 SMNVEV (reference sequence). CDR3 size: 14 residues. CDR3 sequence (DNA): TGTGCCAGCAGTACAGGGTGGGGCAATCAGCCCCAGCATTTT. The encoded protein is CASSTGWGNQPQHF.

This chain connects TRBV7-6 to TRBJ1-1, with D unresolved. Trimming removed 5 bases at V and 3 bases at J, with 13 bases between. The CDR3 totals 14 residues. Germline lookup yields CDR1 SGHVS and CDR2 FNYEAQ. The CDR3 bases are TGTGCCAGCAGCCCCTGGTCCGGGGACACTGAAGCTTTCTTT. This translates into CASSPWSGDTEAFF.

The chain combines TRBV5-6 with TRBJ2-7; tentative D call: TRBD1 (5 bases). The CDR3 consists of 16 residues. Deletions cut 2 bases from V and 6 bases from J, with 21 bases between. The V gene's germline CDR1 is SGHDT and CDR2 YYEEEE. The CDR3 loop is CASSFRRALPFSEQYF. The CDR3, as DNA: TGTGCCAGCAGCTTTCGCAGGGCGCTGCCTTTCTCCGAGCAGTACTTC.

The gene calls are TRBV5-1 and TRBJ1-4; D may be TRBD1 (6 bases). Between the trimmed V and J ends, which lost 2 bases and 5 bases, there was a span of 10 bases. In germline, CDR1 is SGHRS, CDR2 YFSETQ. The CDR3 consists of 14 residues. CDR3 coding DNA: TGCGCCAGCAGCTTCGGGCAGGGGAATGAAAAACTGTTTTTT. Its protein product is CASSFGQGNEKLFF.

This chain joins TRBV10-3 and TRBJ1-5; D gene ambiguous. The CDR3 spans 18 residues. The germline CDR1 and CDR2 sequences are ENHRY and SYGVKD. V was cut by 2 bases and J by 2 bases, with 19 bases left in between. CDR3 DNA sequence: TGTGCCATCAGTGAGCCCCCCTCGGCGGATAAGGGCAATCAGCCCCAGCATTTT. Amino acids: CAISEPPSADKGNQPQHF.

There are a few counts of this clone. J is TRBJ1-5 and V is TRBV7-8, with D maybe TRBD1 (6 bases). The CDR3 runs 15 residues. Germline CDR1 SGHVS, CDR2 FQNEAQ. Trimming stripped 1 base from V and 7 bases from J, with 14 bases between. DNA for the CDR3: TGTGCCAGCAGCTTAGATGGCAGGGGTATACAGCCCCAGCATTTT. It codes for CASSLDGRGIQPQHF.

This clone was counted once. V usage is TRBV5-1 and J usage is TRBJ2-5, with 8 bases that match TRBD2. Germline values: CDR1 SGHRS, CDR2 YFSETQ. The CDR3 runs 14 residues. With V trimmed by 2 bases and J by 1 base, 1 base remained unmatched. CDR3 DNA: TGCGCCAGCAGCTTAGCGGGGGCCCAAGAGACCCAGTACTTC. Protein product: CASSLAGAQETQYF.

The chain employs TRBV19 and TRBJ1-4; D remains ambiguous. V lost 3 bases to trimming and J lost 3 bases, with 11 bases between them. CDR1 is LNHDA and CDR2 is SQIVND in the germline V gene (reference sequence). The CDR3 loop spans 15 amino acids. The DNA of the CDR3 is TGTGCCAGTAGTATCGAGGGCGGACCTAATGAAAAACTGTTTTTT. This translates into CASSIEGGPNEKLFF.